The clone carrying this TCR beta chain showed up just a few times. Antigen specificity is unknown. The sample originates from a study of T-cell reconstitution after alpha-beta-depleted transplantation in children. The CDR3 is 15 amino acids. The V gene's germline CDR1 is SQVTM and CDR2 ANQGSEA. The V gene end was trimmed by 3 bases and the J gene end by 2 bases; junction bases not matched to a gene: 3. Study-wide results and caveats: Reportedly, alpha-beta T cells present about two months post-transplant originated from several hundred expanded clones of graft origin. Recipient T cells and thymic progenitors that survived gave rise to the high TCRbeta diversity observed at day 60 in some patients. By one year post-transplant, T-cell counts and diversity largely arose from T cells that were newly produced.

The TCRbeta library incorporated unique molecular identifiers. One entry per CDR3 protein results from TCRdb running MiXCR on the PCR reads. The sample has about 240,000 distinct CDR3 sequences, more than 20% seen once. This receptor was taken from a girl aged 2-10 years with Fanconi anemia, due to receive a stem cell transplant. The sample in question was PBMCs, obtained before TCRalphabeta/CD19-depleted stem cell transplant. V usage is TRBV29-1 and J usage is TRBJ2-3, with TRBD2 matching over 12 bases. CDR3 in DNA: TGCAGCGTTGACAGGACTAGCGGGGACACAGATACGCAGTATTTT. Encoded protein: CSVDRTSGDTDTQYF.